Shown below are 24 T cell receptor beta chains from a single sample sequenced in a study of T cells in Graves' hyperthyroidism and ophthalmopathy. Using RNA transcripts as the source, TCR beta CDR3 regions were amplified. Initially, a first-round RT-PCR of the TCR CDR3 employed the HTBI primer set. TCRdb passed the multiplex PCR reads through MiXCR, listing each CDR3 protein once. The repertoire includes about 680,000 distinct CDR3 sequences, under 45% of them detected once, and roughly 30% sits in the top ten. The sample consisted of blood. These receptors were collected from a woman in her forties with Graves' hyperthyroidism.

This clonotype has at least ten counts. This chain joins TRBV9 and TRBJ1-2; D might be TRBD1 (6 bases). Germline CDR1 SGDLS, CDR2 YYNGEE. The CDR3 runs 16 residues. Trimming left V 4 bases short and J 5 bases short, with 21 bases between. This CDR3 is CASSLTGHTPSYGYTF. The CDR3 DNA reads as TGTGCCAGCAGCTTGACGGGACATACCCCGTCGTATGGCTACACCTTC.

The sample holds a few counts of this clonotype. V usage is TRBV4-1 and J usage is TRBJ2-7; D gene unclear. CDR3 length: 16 residues. The germline V and J ends were trimmed by 1 base and 5 bases, with 18 bases remaining between them. The germline gives CDR1 MGHRA, CDR2 YSYEKL. DNA of the CDR3: TGCGCCAGCAGCCAAGGGACCCTTTTCCACCAGGACGAGCAGTACTTC. Translating gives CASSQGTLFHQDEQYF.

Remarks on this clonotype: With a much larger clone just one base away, this may be a read error. The chain has TRBV6-5 and TRBJ1-1; tentative D call: TRBD1 (5 bases). CDR1 is MNHEY, CDR2 SVGAGI, per germline. V was pared by 4 bases and J by 11 bases, with 14 bases between. The CDR3 runs 12 residues. The CDR3 loop is CASSSQDKGAFF. CDR3 nucleotide sequence: TGTGCCAGCAGTTCTCAGGACAAGGGCGCTTTCTTT.

This clonotype has ten or more counts. The J gene is TRBJ2-7, the V gene TRBV11-2; D might be TRBD1 (5 bases). Germline assignment: CDR1 SGHAT and CDR2 FQNNGV. V was clipped by 5 bases and J by 4 bases, with 15 bases between them. The CDR3 runs 14 residues. For the CDR3, the DNA is TGTGCCAGCAGCCCCTTAAGGGGAAGATACGAGCAGTACTTC. Protein: CASSPLRGRYEQYF.

This clonotype was seen a handful of times. The J gene is TRBJ1-3, the V gene TRBV4-3, with TRBD1 identical over 11 bases. V was pared by 3 bases and J by 8 bases, with 9 bases of the junction left unmatched. CDR1 is LGHNA, CDR2 YSLEER, per germline. CDR3 length equals 16 residues. CDR3 in amino acids: CASSQGTGGKKDTIYF. As DNA, the CDR3 is TGCGCCAGCAGCCAGGGGACAGGGGGGAAGAAAGACACCATATATTTT.

The gene calls are TRBV9 and TRBJ1-2, with D possibly being TRBD1 (6 bases). The CDR3 is 17 amino acids. CDR1 SGDLS and CDR2 YYNGEE come from the germline V gene. V lost 1 base to trimming and J lost 7 bases, with 23 bases between them. The CDR3 is CASSVPKGTGTLIGYTF. The CDR3 DNA sequence: TGTGCCAGCAGCGTACCAAAAGGCACGGGGACACTTATTGGCTACACCTTC.

This clonotype was found many times. The chain uses TRBV10-3 and TRBJ1-1; D gene uncertain. The ends were cut back, 8 bases at V and 3 bases at J, with 10 bases in the middle. The CDR3 length is 12 residues. Germline V CDR1 and CDR2: ENHRY, SYGVKD. Written as DNA, the CDR3 is TGTGCCATCGCATCCGGCGACACTGAAGCTTTCTTT. Amino acids: CAIASGDTEAFF.

The rearrangement uses TRBV2 and TRBJ2-3; no reliable D call. Germline CDR1 reads SNHLY; CDR2 reads FYNNEI. The CDR3 is 10 residues long. Trimming took off 8 bases at V and 7 bases at J, with 7 bases between the two ends. The DNA of the CDR3 is TGTGCCAGCGAGGCTAATACGCAGTATTTT. Translation gives CASEANTQYF.

In its sample, this clonotype was seen many times. The chain joins TRBV29-1 to TRBJ1-5; TRBD1 might be the D (5 bases). This CDR3 is built from 16 residues. The V end lost 4 bases, the J end lost 0 bases, and 16 bases lay between the germline ends. Per the germline V gene, CDR1 is SQVTM and CDR2 is ANQGSEA. The CDR3 is CSVGGEASDSNQPQHF. In DNA, the CDR3 is TGCAGCGTTGGAGGGGAAGCCTCTGATAGCAATCAGCCCCAGCATTTT. Based on the CDR3 plus reference TRBV29-1 and TRBJ1-5, the full variable domain is SAVISQKPSRDICQRGTSLTIQCQVDSQVTMMFWYRQQPGQSLTLIATANQGSEATYESGFVIDKFPISRPNLTFSTLTVSNMSPEDSSIYLCSVGGEASDSNQPQHFGDGTRLSIL.

The chain uses TRBV15 and TRBJ2-3; no reliable D call. The V end was cut by 3 bases, the J end by 4 bases, with 14 bases between. The germline V gene encodes CDR1 LNHNV and CDR2 YYDKDF (reference sequence). CDR3 length equals 15 residues. The CDR3 region has the DNA TGTGCCACCAGCAGTCTCAGATTAGTGGCAGATACGCAGTATTTT. Protein: CATSSLRLVADTQYF.

This clonotype was counted at least ten times. This chain uses TRBV10-3 with TRBJ2-2, with D perhaps matching TRBD2 (6 bases). This CDR3 is 14 amino acids long. Looked up from germline, CDR1 is ENHRY and CDR2 is SYGVKD. The germline V and J ends were trimmed by 6 bases and 4 bases, with 12 bases remaining between them. The CDR3 loop is CAISTSYGTGELFF. The CDR3 DNA is TGTGCCATCAGCACTAGCTATGGCACCGGGGAGCTGTTTTTT.

This clonotype was picked up a small number of times. This chain uses TRBV7-8 with TRBJ2-3, with D hard to call. Trimming took 6 bases from V and 5 from J, leaving 9 bases between them. The CDR3 runs 12 residues. CDR1 is SGHVS, CDR2 FQNEAQ, per germline. In nucleotides, the CDR3 is TGTGCCAGCAGAGGTTGGAGAGATACGCAGTATTTT. It translates to CASRGWRDTQYF. Full variable domain (missing parts from reference TRBV7-8 and TRBJ2-3): GAGVSQSPRYKVAKRGQDVALRCDPISGHVSLFWYQQALGQGPEFLTYFQNEAQLDKSGLPSDRFFAERPEGSVSTLKIQRTQQEDSAVYLCASRGWRDTQYFGPGTRLTVL.

This clonotype was counted at least ten times. The chain links TRBV12-3 or TRBV12-4 to TRBJ1-6; TRBD1 is a possible D gene (5 bases). The CDR3 runs to 14 residues. Trimming took off 7 bases at V and 7 bases at J, with 14 bases between the two ends. The CDR3 loop reads CASTPGRINSPLHF. CDR3 DNA sequence: TGTGCCAGCACCCCGGGACGGATAAATTCACCCCTCCACTTT.

V and J are TRBV9 and TRBJ1-4; 9 bases fit TRBD1. The CDR3 contains 14 residues. Unmatched junction bases numbered 0, after V lost 0 bases and J lost 6 bases. CDR1 is SGDLS, CDR2 YYNGEE, per germline. CDR3 loop: CASSVGDRDEKLFF. The CDR3 DNA reads as TGTGCCAGCAGCGTAGGGGACAGGGATGAAAAACTGTTTTTT.

This clonotype was seen a handful of times. The J gene is TRBJ2-2, the V gene TRBV3-1, with unresolved D. Germline CDR1 LGHDT, CDR2 YNNKEL (reference sequence). V lost 6 bases, J lost 7 bases, and 9 bases lay in between. The CDR3 length is 12 residues. CDR3 DNA sequence: TGTGCCAGCAGTCCACGAGGCGGGGAGCTGTTTTTT. It encodes CASSPRGGELFF.

This clonotype was detected many times. The chain employs TRBV6-5 and TRBJ2-5; tentative D call: TRBD1 (5 bases). The V gene lost 0 bases and the J gene lost 5 bases, with 10 bases spanning the gap. The CDR3 length is 14 residues. Germline V gives CDR1 MNHEY, CDR2 SVGAGI. The CDR3 protein is CASSYSPGIETQYF. CDR3 in DNA: TGTGCCAGCAGTTACTCCCCAGGGATCGAGACCCAGTACTTC.

A few counts support this clonotype. This chain links TRBV7-9 with TRBJ2-7; D tentatively fits TRBD1 or TRBD2 (5 bases each). This CDR3 is built from 14 residues. The V gene lost 5 bases and the J gene lost 4 bases, with 15 bases spanning the gap. Germline loops: CDR1 SEHNR, CDR2 FQNEAQ (reference sequence). CDR3 sequence: CASSAPGRDYEQYF. The CDR3 DNA follows: TGTGCCAGCAGCGCACCGGGACGGGATTACGAGCAGTACTTC.

This clonotype occurred a few times. The chain joins TRBV10-3 to TRBJ2-7; the match to TRBD1 covers 7 bases. J gave up 1 base and V 2 bases, and 5 bases lay outside the gene matches. The germline V gene encodes CDR1 ENHRY and CDR2 SYGVKD. The CDR3 contains 15 residues. CDR3 sequence: CAISEPRQGSYEQYF. DNA for the CDR3: TGTGCCATCAGTGAGCCGAGACAGGGATCCTACGAGCAGTACTTC.

The chain employs TRBV9 and TRBJ1-2; 8 bases agree with TRBD1. The length of the CDR3 is 15 residues. After removal of 0 bases from V and 1 base from J, the junction contained 2 bases not matched to a gene. Germline CDR1 reads SGDLS; CDR2 reads YYNGEE. CDR3 amino acids: CASSVEGQGNYGYTF. CDR3 DNA sequence: TGTGCCAGCAGCGTAGAAGGACAGGGTAACTATGGCTACACCTTC.

This clonotype was detected many times. The rearrangement uses TRBV7-6 and TRBJ2-5; 10 bases are a match to TRBD2. V lost 8 bases and J lost 5; bases outside the gene matches: 8. Germline V gives CDR1 SGHVS, CDR2 FNYEAQ. This CDR3 comprises 14 residues. The CDR3 nucleotides read TGTGCCAGCGGGCCAGCGGGAGGGCCTGAGACCCAGTACTTC. It yields the protein CASGPAGGPETQYF.

This clonotype has at least ten counts. The rearrangement joins TRBV29-1 to TRBJ1-1; 10 bases are a match to TRBD1. The CDR3 contains 13 residues. The junction had 3 bases not matched to a gene; V was cut back by 5 bases and J by 3 bases. Germline CDR1 reads SQVTM; CDR2 reads ANQGSEA. CDR3 amino acids: CSVRTGGYTEAFF. For the CDR3, the DNA is TGCAGCGTTAGGACAGGGGGATACACTGAAGCTTTCTTT.

This clonotype was counted only a few times. This chain connects TRBV7-2 to TRBJ2-7, with TRBD1 matching over 8 bases. With 6 bases clipped from V and 1 base from J, the junction kept 11 bases outside the gene matches. The length of the CDR3 is 16 residues. Per germline, CDR1 SGHTA and CDR2 FQGNSA. CDR3 bases: TGTGCCAGCAGACAGAATCCCGGGACAGGTTCCTACGAGCAGTACTTC. Its protein is CASRQNPGTGSYEQYF.

Worth noting for this clonotype: A read error may be the cause here, since a much bigger clone is one base away. The genes are TRBV7-2 and TRBJ2-5, with D perhaps TRBD2 (7 bases). Germline V gives CDR1 SGHTA, CDR2 FQGNSA. The CDR3 is 16 residues long. The CDR3 sequence is CASSSDRGAHEEAQYF. CDR3 in DNA: TGTGCCAGCAGCTCTGATCGGGGGGCCCACGAAGAGGCCCAGTACTTC.

For this clonotype: The junction shows a germline mismatch at one end, possibly a read error. This rearrangement joins TRBV19 to TRBJ2-5, with 13 bases lining up with TRBD2. This CDR3 region has 16 residues. Per the germline V gene, CDR1 is LNHDA and CDR2 is SQIVND (reference sequence). The CDR3 loop is CASSKGLAGSVWTQYF. The CDR3 nucleotides are TGTGCCAGCAGTAAGGGACTAGCGGGGTCCGTTTGGACCCAGTACTTC.